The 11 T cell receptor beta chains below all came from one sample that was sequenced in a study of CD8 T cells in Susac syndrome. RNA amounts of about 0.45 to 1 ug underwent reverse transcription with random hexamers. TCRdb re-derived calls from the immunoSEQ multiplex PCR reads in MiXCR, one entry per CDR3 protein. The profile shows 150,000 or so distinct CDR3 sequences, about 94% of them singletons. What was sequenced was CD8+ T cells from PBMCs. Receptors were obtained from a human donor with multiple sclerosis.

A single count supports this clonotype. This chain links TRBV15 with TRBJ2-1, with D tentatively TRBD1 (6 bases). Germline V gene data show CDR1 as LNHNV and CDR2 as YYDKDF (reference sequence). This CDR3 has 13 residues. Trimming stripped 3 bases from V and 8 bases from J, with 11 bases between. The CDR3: CATSRGTTYEQFF. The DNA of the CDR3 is TGTGCCACCAGCAGGGGGACAACCTATGAGCAGTTCTTC.

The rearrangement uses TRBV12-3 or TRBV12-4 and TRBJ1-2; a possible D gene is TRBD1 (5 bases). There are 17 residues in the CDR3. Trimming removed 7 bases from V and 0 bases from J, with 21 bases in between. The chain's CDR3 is CASTQGAGQGANYGYTF. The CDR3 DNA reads TGTGCCAGCACCCAAGGGGCAGGGCAAGGGGCTAACTATGGCTACACCTTC.

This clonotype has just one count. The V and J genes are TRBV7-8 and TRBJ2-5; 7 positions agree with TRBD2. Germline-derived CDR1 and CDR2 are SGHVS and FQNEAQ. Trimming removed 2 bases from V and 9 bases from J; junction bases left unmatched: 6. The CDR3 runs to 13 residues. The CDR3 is CASSLTAGRAQYF. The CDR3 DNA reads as TGTGCCAGCAGCTTAACAGCGGGGCGGGCCCAGTACTTC.

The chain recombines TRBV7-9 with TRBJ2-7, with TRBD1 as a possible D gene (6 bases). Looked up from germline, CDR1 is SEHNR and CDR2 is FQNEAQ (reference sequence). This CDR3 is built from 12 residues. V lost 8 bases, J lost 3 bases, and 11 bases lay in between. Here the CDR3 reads CASGGRNYEQYF. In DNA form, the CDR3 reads TGTGCCAGCGGGGGCCGAAACTACGAGCAGTACTTC. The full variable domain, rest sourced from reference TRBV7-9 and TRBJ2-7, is DTGVSQNPRHKITKRGQNVTFRCDPISEHNRLYWYRQTLGQGPEFLTYFQNEAQLEKSRLLSDRFSAERPKGSFSTLEIQRTEQGDSAMYLCASGGRNYEQYFGPGTRLTVT.

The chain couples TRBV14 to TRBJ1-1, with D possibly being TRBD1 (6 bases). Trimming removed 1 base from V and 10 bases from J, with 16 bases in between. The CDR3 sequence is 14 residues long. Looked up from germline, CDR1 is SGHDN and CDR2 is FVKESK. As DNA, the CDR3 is TGTGCCAGCAGCCAAGCGAACAGGGTGCCCCCAGCTTTCTTT. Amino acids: CASSQANRVPPAFF.

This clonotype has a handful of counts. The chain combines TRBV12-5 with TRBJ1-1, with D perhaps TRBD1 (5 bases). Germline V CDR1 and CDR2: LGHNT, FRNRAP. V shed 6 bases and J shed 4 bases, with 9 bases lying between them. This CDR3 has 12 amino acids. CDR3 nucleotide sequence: TGTGCTAGTGGCCTCGGGGGCACTGAAGCTTTCTTT. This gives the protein CASGLGGTEAFF.

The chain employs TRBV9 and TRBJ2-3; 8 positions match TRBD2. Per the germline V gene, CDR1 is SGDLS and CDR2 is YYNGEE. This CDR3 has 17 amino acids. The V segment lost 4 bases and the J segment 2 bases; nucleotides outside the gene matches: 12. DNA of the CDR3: TGTGCCAGCAGCCCGCGTCGTAGCGGGGCTTACACAGATACGCAGTATTTT. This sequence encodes CASSPRRSGAYTDTQYF.

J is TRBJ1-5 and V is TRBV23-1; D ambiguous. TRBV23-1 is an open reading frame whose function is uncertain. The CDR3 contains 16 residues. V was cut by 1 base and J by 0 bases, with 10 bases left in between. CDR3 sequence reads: CASSQWEGNSNQPQHF. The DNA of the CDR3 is TGCGCCAGCAGTCAATGGGAGGGTAATAGCAATCAGCCCCAGCATTTT.

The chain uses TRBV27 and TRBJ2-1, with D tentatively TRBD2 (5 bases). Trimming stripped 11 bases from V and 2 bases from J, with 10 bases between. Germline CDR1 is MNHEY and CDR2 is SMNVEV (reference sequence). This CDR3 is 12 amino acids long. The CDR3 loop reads CASWRTYNEQFF. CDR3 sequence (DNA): TGTGCCTCTTGGAGGACCTACAATGAGCAGTTCTTC.

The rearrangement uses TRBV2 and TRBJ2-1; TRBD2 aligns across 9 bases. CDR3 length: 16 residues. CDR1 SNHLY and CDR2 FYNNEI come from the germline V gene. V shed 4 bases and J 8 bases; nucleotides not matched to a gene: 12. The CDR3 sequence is CASSGFLAGTDDEQFF. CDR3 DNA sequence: TGTGCCAGCAGTGGATTCCTAGCGGGGACGGACGATGAGCAGTTCTTC.

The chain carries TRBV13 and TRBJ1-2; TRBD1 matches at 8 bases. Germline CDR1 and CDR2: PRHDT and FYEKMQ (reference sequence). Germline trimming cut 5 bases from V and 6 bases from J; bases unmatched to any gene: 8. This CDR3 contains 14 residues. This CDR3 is CASSRGQGVNGYTF. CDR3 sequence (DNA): TGTGCCAGCAGCCGTGGACAGGGTGTAAATGGCTACACCTTC. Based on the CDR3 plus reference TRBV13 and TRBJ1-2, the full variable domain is AAGVIQSPRHLIKEKRETATLKCYPIPRHDTVYWYQQGPGQDPQFLISFYEKMQSDKGSIPDRFSAQQFSDYHSELNMSSLELGDSALYFCASSRGQGVNGYTFGSGTRLTVV.